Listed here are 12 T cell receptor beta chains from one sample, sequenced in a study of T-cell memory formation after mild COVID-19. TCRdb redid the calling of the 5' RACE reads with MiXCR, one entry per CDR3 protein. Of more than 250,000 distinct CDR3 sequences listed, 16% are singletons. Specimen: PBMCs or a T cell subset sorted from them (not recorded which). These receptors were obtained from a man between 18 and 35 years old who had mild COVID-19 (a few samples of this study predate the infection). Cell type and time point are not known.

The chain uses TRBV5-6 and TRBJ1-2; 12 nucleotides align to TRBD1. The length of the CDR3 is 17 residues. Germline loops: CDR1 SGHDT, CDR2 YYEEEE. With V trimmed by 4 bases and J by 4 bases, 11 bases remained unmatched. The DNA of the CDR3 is TGTGCCAGCAGCCGGGACAGGGGGCTCCTGCGGAGCTATGGCTACACCTTC. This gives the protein CASSRDRGLLRSYGYTF.

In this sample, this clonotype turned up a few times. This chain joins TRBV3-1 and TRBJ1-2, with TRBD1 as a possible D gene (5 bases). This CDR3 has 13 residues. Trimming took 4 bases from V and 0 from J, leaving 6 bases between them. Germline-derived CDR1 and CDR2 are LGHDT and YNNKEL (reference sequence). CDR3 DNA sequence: TGTGCCAGCAGCCTGACAGCTAACTATGGCTACACCTTC. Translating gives CASSLTANYGYTF.

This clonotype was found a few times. The CDR3 region is CASSPRTYNEQFF. The CDR3, as DNA: TGTGCCAGCTCCCCCCGGACTTACAATGAGCAGTTCTTC. V usage is TRBV6-2 or TRBV6-3 and J usage is TRBJ2-1, with a tentative D call TRBD2 (5 bases). The germline V and J ends were trimmed by 8 bases and 4 bases, with 12 bases remaining between them. The CDR3 runs to 13 residues. The germline V gene encodes CDR1 MNHEY and CDR2 SVGEGT.

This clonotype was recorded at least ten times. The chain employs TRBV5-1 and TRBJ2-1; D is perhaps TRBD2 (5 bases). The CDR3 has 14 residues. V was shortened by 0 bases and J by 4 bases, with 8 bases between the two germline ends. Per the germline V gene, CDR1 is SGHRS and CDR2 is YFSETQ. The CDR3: CASSLEGAYNEQFF. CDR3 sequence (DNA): TGCGCCAGCAGCTTGGAGGGAGCATACAATGAGCAGTTCTTC. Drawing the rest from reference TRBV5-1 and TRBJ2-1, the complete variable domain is KAGVTQTPRYLIKTRGQQVTLSCSPISGHRSVSWYQQTPGQGLQFLFEYFSETQRNKGNFPGRFSGRQFSNSRSEMNVSTLELGDSALYLCASSLEGAYNEQFFGPGTRLTVL.

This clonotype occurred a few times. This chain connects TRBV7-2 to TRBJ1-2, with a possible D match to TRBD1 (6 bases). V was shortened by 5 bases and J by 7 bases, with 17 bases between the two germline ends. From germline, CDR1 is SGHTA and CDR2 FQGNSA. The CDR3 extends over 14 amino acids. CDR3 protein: CASSPNPGQVGYTF. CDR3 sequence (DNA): TGTGCCAGCAGCCCAAATCCGGGACAAGTTGGCTACACCTTC. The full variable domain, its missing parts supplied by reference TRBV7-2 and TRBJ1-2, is GAGVSQSPSNKVTEKGKDVELRCDPISGHTALYWYRQSLGQGLEFLIYFQGNSAPDKSGLPSDRFSAERTGGSVSTLTIQRTQQEDSAVYLCASSPNPGQVGYTFGSGTRLTVV.

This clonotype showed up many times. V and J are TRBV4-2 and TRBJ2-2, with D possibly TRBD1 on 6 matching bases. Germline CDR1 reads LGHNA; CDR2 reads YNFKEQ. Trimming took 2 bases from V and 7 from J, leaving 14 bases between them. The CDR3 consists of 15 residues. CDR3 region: CASSQTTGFSGELFF. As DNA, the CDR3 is TGTGCCAGCAGCCAAACCACAGGGTTTAGCGGGGAGCTGTTTTTT.

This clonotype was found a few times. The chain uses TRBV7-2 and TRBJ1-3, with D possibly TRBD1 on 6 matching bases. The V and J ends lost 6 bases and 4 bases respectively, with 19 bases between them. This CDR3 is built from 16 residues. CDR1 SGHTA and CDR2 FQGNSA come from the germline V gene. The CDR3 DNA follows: TGTGCCAGCAGGAAAGGAGGCAGGGGCGACGGAAACACCATATATTTT. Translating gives CASRKGGRGDGNTIYF.

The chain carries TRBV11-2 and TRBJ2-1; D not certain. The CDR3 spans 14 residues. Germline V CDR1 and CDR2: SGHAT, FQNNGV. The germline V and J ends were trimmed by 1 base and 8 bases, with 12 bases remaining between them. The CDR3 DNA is TGTGCCAGCAGCTTAGGCCCCGGAAGGGATGAGCAGTTCTTC. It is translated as CASSLGPGRDEQFF.

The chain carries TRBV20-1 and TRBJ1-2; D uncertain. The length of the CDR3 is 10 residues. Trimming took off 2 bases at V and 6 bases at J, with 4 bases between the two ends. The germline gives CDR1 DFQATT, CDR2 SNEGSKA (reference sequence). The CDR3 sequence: CSARLHGYTF. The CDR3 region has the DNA TGCAGTGCTAGATTACATGGCTACACCTTC.

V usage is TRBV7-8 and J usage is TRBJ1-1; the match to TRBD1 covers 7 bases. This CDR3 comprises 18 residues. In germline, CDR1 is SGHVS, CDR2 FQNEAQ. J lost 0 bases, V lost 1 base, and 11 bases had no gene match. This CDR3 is CASSLVVGAGGLNTEAFF. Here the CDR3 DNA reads TGTGCCAGCAGCTTAGTGGTTGGGGCAGGGGGATTGAACACTGAAGCTTTCTTT.

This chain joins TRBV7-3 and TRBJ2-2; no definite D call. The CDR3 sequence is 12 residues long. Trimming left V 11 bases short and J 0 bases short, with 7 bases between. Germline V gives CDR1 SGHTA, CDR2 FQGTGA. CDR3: CASQANTGELFF. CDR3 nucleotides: TGTGCCTCCCAGGCGAACACCGGGGAGCTGTTTTTT.

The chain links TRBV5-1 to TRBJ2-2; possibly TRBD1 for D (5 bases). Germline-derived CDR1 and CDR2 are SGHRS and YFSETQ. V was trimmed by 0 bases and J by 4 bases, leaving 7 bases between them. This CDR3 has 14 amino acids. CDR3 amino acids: CASSLEGPTGELFF. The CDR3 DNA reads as TGCGCCAGCAGCTTGGAGGGGCCCACCGGGGAGCTGTTTTTT.